This T cell receptor beta chain is from a study of regulatory dendritic cells for organ transplantation. Overall study results and limits: Regulatory dendritic cells appeared to expand memory CD8+ clones less than mature ones. Resting memory CD8+ T cells held the most alloreactive clonotypes.

Naive CD45RA+ and memory CD45RO+ CD4+ or CD8+ T cells were FACS-sorted. V shed 4 bases and J shed 3 bases, with 13 bases lying between them. The CDR3 totals 15 residues. Germline loops: CDR1 SGHRS, CDR2 YFSETQ. Clones were sequenced by immunoSEQ multiplex PCR, and TCRdb holds only the in-frame ones, with some missing. The data contain about 28,000 clones, roughly 80% of them singletons. As regards this clone: Its antigen is not identified.

The gene calls are TRBV5-1 and TRBJ2-2, with D maybe TRBD1 (5 bases). The specimen sequenced was naive CD4+ T cells from blood. Specified subset: CD45RA+ naive T cells. The receptor was isolated from a human donor in good health. For the CDR3, the DNA is TGCGCCAGCAGCATGGACACGTCCGACACCGGGGAGCTGTTTTTT. It specifies CASSMDTSDTGELFF.